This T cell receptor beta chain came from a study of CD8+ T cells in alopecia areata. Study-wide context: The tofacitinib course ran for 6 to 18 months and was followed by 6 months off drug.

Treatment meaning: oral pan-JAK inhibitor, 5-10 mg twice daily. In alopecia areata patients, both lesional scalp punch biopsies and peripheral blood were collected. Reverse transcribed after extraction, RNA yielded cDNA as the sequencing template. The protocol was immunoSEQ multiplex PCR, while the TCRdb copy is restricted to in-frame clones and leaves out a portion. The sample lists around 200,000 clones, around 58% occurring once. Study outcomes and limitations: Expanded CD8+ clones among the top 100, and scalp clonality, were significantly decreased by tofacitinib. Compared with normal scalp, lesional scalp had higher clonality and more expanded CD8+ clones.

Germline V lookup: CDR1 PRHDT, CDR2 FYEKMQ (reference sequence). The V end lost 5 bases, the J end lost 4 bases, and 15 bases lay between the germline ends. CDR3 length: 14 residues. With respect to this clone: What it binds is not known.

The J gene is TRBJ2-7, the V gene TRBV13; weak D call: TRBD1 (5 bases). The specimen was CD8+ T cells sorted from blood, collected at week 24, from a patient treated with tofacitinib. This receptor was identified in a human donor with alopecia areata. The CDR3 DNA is TGTGCCAGCAGCCCCCGGCAGGGAACTTACGAGCAGTACTTC. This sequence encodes CASSPRQGTYEQYF. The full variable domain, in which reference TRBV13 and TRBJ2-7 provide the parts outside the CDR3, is AAGVIQSPRHLIKEKRETATLKCYPIPRHDTVYWYQQGPGQDPQFLISFYEKMQSDKGSIPDRFSAQQFSDYHSELNMSSLELGDSALYFCASSPRQGTYEQYFGPGTRLTVT.